The 13 T cell receptor beta chains below were found in one sample sequenced in a study of CD8 T cells in ankylosing spondylitis. TCRdb reprocessed the 5' RACE reads with MiXCR, giving one entry per CDR3 protein. The table has roughly 90,000 distinct CDR3 sequences, roughly 8.3% seen once. The sequencing input was blood, either unsorted or a sorted T cell fraction (not recorded which). These receptors originate from a male donor with ankylosing spondylitis or in good health (not recorded which).

The J gene is TRBJ2-7, the V gene TRBV18; no clear D. The CDR3 totals 13 residues. Per germline, CDR1 KGHSH and CDR2 LQKENI. Between the trimmed V and J ends, which lost 3 bases and 3 bases, there was a span of 9 bases. CDR3: CASSPRIDYEQYF. CDR3 in DNA: TGTGCCAGCTCACCCAGGATCGACTACGAGCAGTACTTC.

The chain links TRBV20-1 to TRBJ1-2; a weak D match, TRBD1 (5 bases). The germline gives CDR1 DFQATT, CDR2 SNEGSKA (reference sequence). Trimming left V 8 bases short and J 8 bases short, with 15 bases between. CDR3 length: 11 residues. The CDR3 DNA reads as TGCAGTACCCCGGGACGTCGAGGCTACACCTTC. It specifies CSTPGRRGYTF.

This clonotype was seen repeatedly, ten times or more. The CDR3 sequence: CASSVGQLEENEQFF. The CDR3 nucleotides read TGTGCCAGCAGCGTAGGCCAGCTGGAAGAGAATGAGCAGTTCTTC. The chain joins TRBV9 to TRBJ2-1; D is undetermined. The CDR3 spans 15 residues. V was cut by 0 bases and J by 7 bases, with 14 bases left in between. Germline V gene lookup returns CDR1 SGDLS and CDR2 YYNGEE.

This clonotype was recorded at least ten times. V gene TRBV19 combines with J gene TRBJ2-7, with 7 bases fitting TRBD1. This CDR3 has 15 amino acids. The germline CDR1 and CDR2 sequences are LNHDA and SQIVND (reference sequence). The J segment lost 2 bases and the V segment lost 1 base, leaving 5 bases of the junction unmatched. The chain's CDR3 is CASSIGPGTAYEQYF. DNA of the CDR3: TGTGCCAGTAGTATAGGCCCCGGGACAGCCTACGAGCAGTACTTC.

This clonotype was detected ten times or more. The J gene is TRBJ1-1, the V gene TRBV20-1; TRBD1 agrees at 7 bases. V lost 4 bases, J lost 4 bases, and 18 bases stayed unmatched. This CDR3 comprises 17 residues. In germline, CDR1 is DFQATT, CDR2 SNEGSKA (reference sequence). In nucleotides, the CDR3 is TGCAGTGCTATAAAGACCTTTTTGACAGGGAGGATCACTGAAGCTTTCTTT. Translating gives CSAIKTFLTGRITEAFF.

This clonotype showed up many times. This rearrangement joins TRBV10-3 to TRBJ1-5; no definite D call. Trimming cost V 2 bases and J 5 bases, with 19 bases left between them. Germline-derived CDR1 and CDR2 are ENHRY and SYGVKD. This CDR3 contains 17 residues. CDR3 sequence (DNA): TGTGCCATCAGTGAGGGGTCGGGCAGGTTGGGTGATCAGCCCCAGCATTTT. Translation gives CAISEGSGRLGDQPQHF.

Concerning this clonotype: The junction departs from germline at one end; a sequencing error may be responsible. The V and J genes are TRBV11-2 and TRBJ2-1, with 7 bases aligning to TRBD2. There are 17 residues in the CDR3. The germline CDR1 and CDR2 sequences are SGHAT and FQNNGV. CDR3 protein: CTSSLDPLADLYNEQFF. CDR3 bases: TGTACCAGCAGCTTAGATCCCCTAGCGGACCTCTACAATGAGCAGTTCTTC. Drawing the rest from reference TRBV11-2 and TRBJ2-1, the complete variable domain is EAGVAQSPRYKIIEKRQSVAFWCNPISGHATLYWYQQILGQGPKLLIQFQNNGVVDDSQLPKDRFSAERLKGVDSTLKIQPAKLEDSAVYLCTSSLDPLADLYNEQFFGPGTRLTVL.

This clonotype has only a few counts. The chain couples TRBV7-9 to TRBJ2-7, with 11 positions matching TRBD2. V was clipped by 4 bases and J by 1 base; unmatched bases: 0. The CDR3 covers 14 residues. CDR1 is SEHNR, CDR2 FQNEAQ, per germline (reference sequence). Written as DNA, the CDR3 is TGTGCCAGCAGCTCTAGCGGGAGGTCCTACGAGCAGTACTTC. Translating gives CASSSSGRSYEQYF. Based on the CDR3 plus reference TRBV7-9 and TRBJ2-7, the full variable domain is DTGVSQNPRHKITKRGQNVTFRCDPISEHNRLYWYRQTLGQGPEFLTYFQNEAQLEKSRLLSDRFSAERPKGSFSTLEIQRTEQGDSAMYLCASSSSGRSYEQYFGPGTRLTVT.

This chain uses TRBV4-3 with TRBJ2-3; D is unclear. This CDR3 region has 13 residues. V dropped 0 bases and J dropped 8 bases, with 9 bases sitting between them. Germline V CDR1 and CDR2: LGHNA, YSLEER. This CDR3 reads CASSQDSLLTQYF. CDR3 coding DNA: TGCGCCAGCAGCCAAGACTCCTTACTTACGCAGTATTTT.

This clonotype appeared many times. The chain is built from TRBV19 and TRBJ1-3; D may be TRBD1 (5 bases). V was shortened by 6 bases and J by 0 bases, with 15 bases between the two germline ends. The length of the CDR3 is 16 residues. CDR1 LNHDA and CDR2 SQIVND come from the germline V gene (reference sequence). The CDR3 region has the DNA TGTGCCAGTAGCCTACGGGGACTGCGCTCTGGAAACACCATATATTTT. Protein product: CASSLRGLRSGNTIYF.

This clonotype was detected many times. The chain carries TRBV11-2 and TRBJ1-1; no clear D gene. Germline CDR1 reads SGHAT; CDR2 reads FQNNGV. The CDR3 consists of 13 residues. V dropped 2 bases and J dropped 11 bases, with 15 bases sitting between them. CDR3 loop: CASSLMGSARAFF. The CDR3 nucleotides read TGTGCCAGCAGCTTAATGGGGTCGGCAAGGGCTTTCTTT. The complete variable domain, with remaining parts taken from reference TRBV11-2 and TRBJ1-1, reads EAGVAQSPRYKIIEKRQSVAFWCNPISGHATLYWYQQILGQGPKLLIQFQNNGVVDDSQLPKDRFSAERLKGVDSTLKIQPAKLEDSAVYLCASSLMGSARAFFGQGTRLTVV.

As concerns this clonotype: Given a much more abundant clone one base away, this may be a read error. This chain connects TRBV2 to TRBJ2-5; TRBD1 agrees at 12 bases. Germline assignment: CDR1 SNHLY and CDR2 FYNNEI. This CDR3 is 15 amino acids long. The CDR3 coding sequence is TGTGCCAGCAATGAAGGGACAGGGGGCGTTGGGACCCAGTACTTC. Encoded protein: CASNEGTGGVGTQYF.

The sample holds a few counts of this clonotype. The chain links TRBV20-1 to TRBJ1-1; 11 bases align to TRBD1. This CDR3 has 16 amino acids. Per germline, CDR1 DFQATT and CDR2 SNEGSKA (reference sequence). Trimming cost V 1 base and J 6 bases; bases outside gene matches: 10. In nucleotides, the CDR3 is TGCAGTGCTAGAGGGGGGACAGGGGGTGGTATGGCTGAAGCTTTCTTT. Amino acids: CSARGGTGGGMAEAFF.